The T cell receptor (beta chain) described here comes from a study of T cell responses to AZD1222 COVID-19 vaccine. This clone showed up just a few times. Method: immunoSEQ multiplex PCR; TCRdb's copy keeps in-frame clones and lacks some. The data contain about 120,000 clones, more than 75% of them seen just once; the ten biggest clones take up more than 6.5%. This sequence was found in an adult in good health. The material was peripheral blood, obtained on day 0 of AZD1222 vaccination.

The CDR3 nucleotides read TGCAGCGTTGAAGAAACACAGAGGAAAAAACTGTTTTTT. Residues: CSVEETQRKKLFF. The chain joins TRBV29-1 to TRBJ1-4; no definite D call. The CDR3 loop spans 13 amino acids. Germline V gene sequence: CDR1 SQVTM, CDR2 ANQGSEA. V was cut by 0 bases and J by 9 bases, with 11 bases left in between.